The sequence of this T cell receptor beta chain was determined in a study of CD8 T cells in Susac syndrome. CDR1 is SGHDT, CDR2 YYEEEE, per germline. The length of the CDR3 is 16 residues. The junction had 10 bases not matched to a gene; V was cut back by 0 bases and J by 6 bases. Random hexamers were used to reverse transcribe roughly 0.45 to 1 ug of RNA. TCRdb reanalysed the immunoSEQ multiplex PCR reads using MiXCR and keeps one entry per CDR3 protein. Of 160,000 or so distinct CDR3 sequences in the sample, about 95% were seen once. The V and J genes are TRBV5-6 and TRBJ2-3; 7 bases map to TRBD1. This receptor was identified in a human donor with multiple sclerosis. Specimen: CD8+ T cells from PBMCs. The CDR3 nucleotides are TGTGCCAGCAGCTTGGGGGTAGGGGGCTTATATGATACGCAGTATTTT. It encodes CASSLGVGGLYDTQYF.